Below are 7 T cell receptor beta chains sequenced from a single sample in a study of T cells expressing NK-cell markers. TCRdb reworked the 5' RACE reads into one entry per CDR3 protein, no DNA. Here the sample table reports 350,000 to 400,000 distinct CDR3 sequences. The sequencing input was blood T cells: a sorted CD56 or NKG2C T cell subset, CD4+ or CD8+ T cells, or bulk PBMC T cells (not recorded which). Receptors originate from a woman aged 50 to 60 in good health.

The CDR3: CASSRQATTETQYF. The rearrangement joins TRBV27 to TRBJ2-5; TCRdb lists TRBD1, though no DNA is available to test this call. Germline CDR1 MNHEY, CDR2 SMNVEV (reference sequence). CDR3 size: 14 residues.

V is TRBV2 and J is TRBJ2-1; checking the TCRdb D call of TRBD1 is not possible without DNA. Germline CDR1 SNHLY, CDR2 FYNNEI. This CDR3 has 14 residues. CDR3 sequence: CASTEGFSKNEQFF.

The V and J genes are TRBV7-9 and TRBJ2-1; as DNA is missing, the TRBD2 call by TCRdb cannot be tested. Germline CDR1 SEHNR, CDR2 FQNEAQ (reference sequence). The CDR3 runs 16 residues. The CDR3: CASSLAVSGSRDEQFF.

The chain joins TRBV12-3 or TRBV12-4 to TRBJ2-2; TCRdb selects TRBD1, and the lack of DNA leaves this call unchecked. The CDR3 contains 15 residues. The CDR3 is CASSPTGILGGELFF.

The chain links TRBV6-2 or TRBV6-3 to TRBJ1-1. The CDR3 has 12 amino acids. Germline values: CDR1 MNHEY, CDR2 SVGEGT. The CDR3 region is CASRETTGSAFF.

This chain joins TRBV20-1 and TRBJ1-1; TCRdb reports TRBD1, a call that lacks DNA to check it against. Germline values: CDR1 DFQATT, CDR2 SNEGSKA (reference sequence). The CDR3 runs to 16 residues. CDR3 region: CSARDGRGGWSTEAFF.

The chain combines TRBV12-3 or TRBV12-4 with TRBJ1-4. The CDR3 totals 13 residues. The CDR3 region is CASNRGFNEKLFF.